Here is one TCR beta chain with its context. Its antigen remains unknown. The sample carries other DNA sequences with the same CDR3. Germline V gene data show CDR1 as SEHNR and CDR2 as FQNEAQ (reference sequence). V lost 2 bases to trimming and J lost 8 bases; unmatched junction nucleotides: 5. The CDR3 contains 14 residues. Deep was the level used in running the assay. Libraries were prepared by immunoSEQ multiplex PCR; TCRdb keeps only in-frame clonotypes and omits some of them. The table shows approximately 940,000 clones, with over 60% occurring only once. The sample comes from a study of shared clonotypes between healthy human individuals. Findings and limits, study-wide: Researchers sampled only blood; tissue repertoires likely differ. All-four-donor shared clonotypes had higher generation probabilities than non-shared clonotypes did.

The chain joins TRBV7-9 to TRBJ1-4; 7 bases are a match to TRBD1. Sample: memory CD4+ T cells sorted from blood. Subset denoted: CD45RA-negative fraction. This TCR derives from a man between 18 and 35 years old in good health. CDR3 DNA sequence: TGTGCCAGCAGCTTAAAGGGGGCAGGCGAAAAACTGTTTTTT. Its protein product is CASSLKGAGEKLFF.